This TCR beta chain was recorded in a study of T cell responses to AZD1222 COVID-19 vaccine. For the study at large: Second-dose schedules of about 4 or about 12 weeks were combined.

Produced via immunoSEQ multiplex PCR; TCRdb's table is partial and in-frame only. The repertoire consists of about 100,000 clones, with approximately 88% occurring once and the leading ten covering around 6.7%. Study findings and constraints: The study found vaccine-associated CD4 TCRs spanning spike, dominant at 160-218 and 743-854. An increase in Spike-specific TCR breadth and depth was observed after two AZD1222 doses. The donors showed a predominance of white British ancestry and of females, with possible underestimation of clonal diversity.

A remark on this clone: As yet, its antigen is unknown.

Germline V gives CDR1 SGHTA, CDR2 FQGTGA. V shed 5 bases, J shed 2 bases, and the junction held 10 bases outside the gene matches. The CDR3 length is 16 residues. The sequence was obtained from an adult in good health. The sample was peripheral blood, taken on day 0 of AZD1222 vaccination. This sequence joins TRBV7-3 and TRBJ2-3; TRBD1 matches at 7 bases. The CDR3 spells CASSPQGFPSTDTQYF. The CDR3 region has the DNA TGTGCCAGCAGCCCACAGGGGTTTCCCTCCACAGATACGCAGTATTTT.